This T cell receptor beta chain was retrieved from a study of blood T cell repertoires in COVID-19. Looking at the study overall: Both acute and convalescent COVID-19 samples were obtained from the United States, Italy and Spain.

As processed by the authors: Estimated nucleated cell counts came from reference gene primer amplification. Repertoires were generated with immunoSEQ multiplex PCR, while TCRdb's copy carries only in-frame clones and drops some. That table gives V, J and clone size, and the DNA gave D and trimming. The sample shows approximately 99,000 clones, over 80% of them seen only once. This CDR3 has 13 amino acids. Germline V gene data show CDR1 as GTSNPN and CDR2 as SVGIG (reference sequence). Unmatched junction bases numbered 3, after V lost 2 bases and J lost 4 bases. This sequence originates from a man in his 70s with active or convalescent COVID-19. Sequenced input: peripheral blood. The chain recombines TRBV30 with TRBJ1-1, with 8 bases aligning to TRBD1. Written as DNA, the CDR3 is TGTGCCTGGAGTCGACAGGGGATCACTGAAGCTTTCTTT. The encoded protein is CAWSRQGITEAFF.